Listed below are T cell receptor beta chains from one sample, sequenced in a study of CXCR3-negative and CXCR3-positive naive CD8 T cells. TCRdb processed the 5' RACE reads again and assigns one entry to each CDR3 protein, with no DNA. Recorded for this sample: 8,000 to 10,000 distinct CDR3 sequences. Sequenced: naive CXCR3- CD8+ T cells from blood. All receptors come from a human donor in good health. Some clones in this sample may be carry-over from other donors' samples. Each CDR3 is given with its conserved first and last residue. Size values are once, few and many counts, or a class for expanded clones, and some rows have none.

CDR3	size	J	V
CASSPIQWGDSYNEQFF	medium-sized	TRBJ2-1	TRBV7-9
CASSLLAANNEQFF	-	TRBJ2-1	TRBV7-6
CASSQYETPGNEQFF	-	TRBJ2-1	TRBV16
CASSDGTGYIYEQYF	-	TRBJ2-7	TRBV7-6
CASSSPGQGFPAFF	-	TRBJ1-1	TRBV25-1
CASSQDLSEQFF	-	TRBJ2-1	TRBV4-1
CASSVGLAKKETQYF	-	TRBJ2-5	TRBV11-1
CASSPTVNTEAFF	medium-sized	TRBJ1-1	TRBV4-3
CASSQRDSHQETQYF	-	TRBJ2-5	TRBV4-1
CASSASGANTGELFF	medium-sized	TRBJ2-2	TRBV7-9
CSVSDRNQETQYF	-	TRBJ2-5	TRBV29-1
CAGGLTGGSNTGELFF	-	TRBJ2-2	TRBV7-6
CASSQVVADQGNEQFF	medium-sized	TRBJ2-1	TRBV4-1
CASSEIPSGGFGEQFF	-	TRBJ2-1	TRBV2
CASSYSSVTEAFF	-	TRBJ1-1	TRBV6-5
CASKGLDIGNTF	-	TRBJ1-2	TRBV19
CASSYSIDDEQYF	-	TRBJ2-7	TRBV6-5